This section outlines one T cell receptor beta chain sequence together with its context. The CDR3 totals 15 residues. Germline lookup yields CDR1 SGDLS and CDR2 YYNGEE. With 1 base removed from V and 1 base from J, the gap between germline ends came to 11 bases. Enrolled during active infection, Seattle patients were then followed longitudinally. The data originate from a study of blood T cell repertoires in COVID-19. Original processing methods: From reference gene primer amplification, estimates of nucleated cell counts were derived. Assay used: immunoSEQ multiplex PCR; TCRdb lists only in-frame clones, some missing. That table supplies the V and J calls and clone size; D and trimming were determined from the DNA. Among 300,000 to 350,000 clones, roughly 90% were seen once, and the ten largest hold roughly 2.9%.

The genes are TRBV9 and TRBJ1-2; possibly TRBD1 for D (5 bases). The sample was peripheral blood. This receptor was identified in a woman in her 30s with COVID-19, enrolled during active disease. CDR3 residues: CASSVSPTVNYGYTF. In DNA form, the CDR3 reads TGTGCCAGCAGCGTAAGTCCGACAGTTAACTATGGCTACACCTTC.